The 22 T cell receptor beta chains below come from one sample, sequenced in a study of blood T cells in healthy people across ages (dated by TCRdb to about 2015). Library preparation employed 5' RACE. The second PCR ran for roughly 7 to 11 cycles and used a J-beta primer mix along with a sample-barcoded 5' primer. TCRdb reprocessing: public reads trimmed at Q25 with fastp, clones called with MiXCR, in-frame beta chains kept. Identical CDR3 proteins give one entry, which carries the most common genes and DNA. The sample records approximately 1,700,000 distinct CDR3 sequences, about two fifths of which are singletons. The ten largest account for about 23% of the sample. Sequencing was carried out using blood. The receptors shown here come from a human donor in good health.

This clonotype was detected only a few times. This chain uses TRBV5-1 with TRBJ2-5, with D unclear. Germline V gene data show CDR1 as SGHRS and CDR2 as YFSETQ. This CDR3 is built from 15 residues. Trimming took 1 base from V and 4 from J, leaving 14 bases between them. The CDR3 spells CASSLSQISLETQYF. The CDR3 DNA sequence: TGCGCCAGCAGCTTGTCTCAGATTTCCCTAGAGACCCAGTACTTC. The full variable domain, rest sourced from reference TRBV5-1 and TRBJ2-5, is KAGVTQTPRYLIKTRGQQVTLSCSPISGHRSVSWYQQTPGQGLQFLFEYFSETQRNKGNFPGRFSGRQFSNSRSEMNVSTLELGDSALYLCASSLSQISLETQYFGPGTRLLVL.

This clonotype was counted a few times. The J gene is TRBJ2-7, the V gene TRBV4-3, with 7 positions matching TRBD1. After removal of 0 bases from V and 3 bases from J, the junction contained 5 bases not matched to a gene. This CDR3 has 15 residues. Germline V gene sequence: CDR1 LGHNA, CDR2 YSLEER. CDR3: CASSQEYRGYYEQYF. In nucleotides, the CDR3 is TGCGCCAGCAGCCAAGAGTACAGGGGCTACTACGAGCAGTACTTC.

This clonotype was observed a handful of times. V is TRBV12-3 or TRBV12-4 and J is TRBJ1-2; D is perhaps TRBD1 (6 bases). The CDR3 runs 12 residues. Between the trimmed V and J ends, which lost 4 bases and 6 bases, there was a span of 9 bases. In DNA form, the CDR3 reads TGTGCCAGCAGTTGGGACAAGAATGGCTACACCTTC. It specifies CASSWDKNGYTF.

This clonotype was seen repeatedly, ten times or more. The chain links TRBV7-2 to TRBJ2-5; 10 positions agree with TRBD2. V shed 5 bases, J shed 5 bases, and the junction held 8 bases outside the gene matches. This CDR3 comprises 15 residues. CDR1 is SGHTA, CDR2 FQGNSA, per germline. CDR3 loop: CASSTRLAGVETQYF. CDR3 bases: TGTGCCAGCAGCACACGTCTAGCGGGGGTTGAGACCCAGTACTTC.

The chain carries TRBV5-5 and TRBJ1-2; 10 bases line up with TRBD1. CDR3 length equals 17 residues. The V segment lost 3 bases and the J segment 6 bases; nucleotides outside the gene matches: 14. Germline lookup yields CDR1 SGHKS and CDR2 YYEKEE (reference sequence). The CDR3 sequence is CASSSSVQTGGGDGYTF. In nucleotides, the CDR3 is TGTGCCAGCAGCTCGAGCGTCCAGACAGGGGGCGGCGATGGCTACACCTTC.

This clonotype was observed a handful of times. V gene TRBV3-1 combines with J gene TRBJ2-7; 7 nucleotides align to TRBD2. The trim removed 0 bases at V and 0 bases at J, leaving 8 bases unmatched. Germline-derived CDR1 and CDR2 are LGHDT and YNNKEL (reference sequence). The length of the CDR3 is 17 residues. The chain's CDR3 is CASSQDTGGTYSYEQYF. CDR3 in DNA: TGTGCCAGCAGCCAAGATACCGGGGGGACGTACTCCTACGAGCAGTACTTC.

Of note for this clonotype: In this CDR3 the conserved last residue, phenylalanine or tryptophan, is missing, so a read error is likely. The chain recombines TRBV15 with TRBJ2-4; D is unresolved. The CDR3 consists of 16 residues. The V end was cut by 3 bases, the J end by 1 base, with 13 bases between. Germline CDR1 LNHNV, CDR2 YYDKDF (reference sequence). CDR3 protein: CATSRSLVSAKNIQYC. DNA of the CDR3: TGTGCCACCAGCAGGAGCCTGGTATCGGCCAAAAACATTCAGTACTGC.

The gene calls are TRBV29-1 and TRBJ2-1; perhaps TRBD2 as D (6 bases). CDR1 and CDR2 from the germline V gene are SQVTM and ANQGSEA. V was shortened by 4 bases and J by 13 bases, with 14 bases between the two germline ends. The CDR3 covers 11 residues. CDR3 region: CSVVIRETQFF. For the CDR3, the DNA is TGCAGCGTTGTCATACGGGAGACCCAGTTCTTC.

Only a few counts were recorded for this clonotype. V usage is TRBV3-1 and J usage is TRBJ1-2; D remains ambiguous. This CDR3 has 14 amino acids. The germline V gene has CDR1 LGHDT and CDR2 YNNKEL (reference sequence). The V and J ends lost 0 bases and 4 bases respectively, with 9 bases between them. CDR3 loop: CASSQDRFSYGYTF. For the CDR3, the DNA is TGTGCCAGCAGCCAAGATCGGTTTAGCTATGGCTACACCTTC.

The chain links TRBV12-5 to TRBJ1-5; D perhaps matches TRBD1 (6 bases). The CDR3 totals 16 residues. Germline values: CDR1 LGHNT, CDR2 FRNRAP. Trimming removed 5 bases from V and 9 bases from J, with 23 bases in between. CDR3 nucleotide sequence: TGTGCTAGTGGTCTTTTTTCCGGGACACTCGTAAGGCCCCAGCATTTT. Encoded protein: CASGLFSGTLVRPQHF.

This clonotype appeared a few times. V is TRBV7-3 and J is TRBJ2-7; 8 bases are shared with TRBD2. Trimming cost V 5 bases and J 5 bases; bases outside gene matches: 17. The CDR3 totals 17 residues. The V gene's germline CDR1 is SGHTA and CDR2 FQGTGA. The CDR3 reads CASSRIPTGGTTNEQYF. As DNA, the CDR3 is TGTGCCAGCAGCCGGATCCCTACGGGGGGGACCACTAACGAGCAGTACTTC. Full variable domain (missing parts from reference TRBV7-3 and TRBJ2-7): GAGVSQTPSNKVTEKGKYVELRCDPISGHTALYWYRQSLGQGPEFLIYFQGTGAADDSGLPNDRFFAVRPEGSVSTLKIQRTERGDSAVYLCASSRIPTGGTTNEQYFGPGTRLTVT.

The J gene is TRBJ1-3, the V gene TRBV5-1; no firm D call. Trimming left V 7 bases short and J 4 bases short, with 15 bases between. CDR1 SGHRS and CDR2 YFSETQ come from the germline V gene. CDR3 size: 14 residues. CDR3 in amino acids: CASQPQGFGNTIYF. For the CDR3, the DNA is TGCGCCAGCCAACCCCAAGGATTCGGAAACACCATATATTTT.

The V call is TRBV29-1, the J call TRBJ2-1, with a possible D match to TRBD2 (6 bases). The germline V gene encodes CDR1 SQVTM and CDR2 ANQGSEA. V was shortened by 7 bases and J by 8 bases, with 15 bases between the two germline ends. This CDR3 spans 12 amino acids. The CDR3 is CSAWDSRDEQFF. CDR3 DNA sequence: TGCAGCGCCTGGGACTCCCGCGATGAGCAGTTCTTC.

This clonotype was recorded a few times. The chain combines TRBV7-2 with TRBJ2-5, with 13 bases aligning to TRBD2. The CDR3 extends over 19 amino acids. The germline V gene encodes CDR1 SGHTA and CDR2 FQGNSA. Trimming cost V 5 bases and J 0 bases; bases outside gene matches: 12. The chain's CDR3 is CASSPRLGLAGSYQETQYF. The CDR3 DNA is TGTGCCAGCAGCCCCCGATTGGGACTAGCGGGGAGCTACCAAGAGACCCAGTACTTC.

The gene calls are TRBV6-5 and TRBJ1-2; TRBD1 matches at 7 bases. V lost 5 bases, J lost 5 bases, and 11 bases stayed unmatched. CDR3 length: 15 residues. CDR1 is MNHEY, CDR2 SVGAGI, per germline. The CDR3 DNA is TGTGCCAGCAGTCCGGACTTAGGGACAGTTTATGGCTACACCTTC. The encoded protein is CASSPDLGTVYGYTF.

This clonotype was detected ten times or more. This chain's CDR3 is CASSQDRRTPYEQYF. Written as DNA, the CDR3 is TGCGCCAGCAGCCAAGATCGTCGGACTCCCTACGAGCAGTACTTC. The J gene is TRBJ2-7, the V gene TRBV4-3, with D tentatively TRBD2 (5 bases). The ends were cut back, 0 bases at V and 2 bases at J, with 11 bases in the middle. The germline CDR1 and CDR2 sequences are LGHNA and YSLEER. The CDR3 totals 15 residues.

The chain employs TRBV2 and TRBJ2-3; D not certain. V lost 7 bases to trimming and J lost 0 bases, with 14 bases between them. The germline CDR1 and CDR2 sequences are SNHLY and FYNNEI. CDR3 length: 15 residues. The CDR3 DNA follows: TGTGCCAGCACCGGACGCCTTCGGAGCACAGATACGCAGTATTTT. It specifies CASTGRLRSTDTQYF. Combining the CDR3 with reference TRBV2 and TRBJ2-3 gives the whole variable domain EPEVTQTPSHQVTQMGQEVILRCVPISNHLYFYWYRQILGQKVEFLVSFYNNEISEKSEIFDDQFSVERPDGSNFTLKIRSTKLEDSAMYFCASTGRLRSTDTQYFGPGTRLTVL.

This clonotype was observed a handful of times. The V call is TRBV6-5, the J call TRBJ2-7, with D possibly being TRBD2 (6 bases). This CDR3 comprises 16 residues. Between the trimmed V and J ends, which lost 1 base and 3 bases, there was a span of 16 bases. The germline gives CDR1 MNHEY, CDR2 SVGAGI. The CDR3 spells CASSYLGAGRYYEQYF. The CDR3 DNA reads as TGTGCCAGCAGTTACTTAGGGGCAGGGAGGTACTACGAGCAGTACTTC.

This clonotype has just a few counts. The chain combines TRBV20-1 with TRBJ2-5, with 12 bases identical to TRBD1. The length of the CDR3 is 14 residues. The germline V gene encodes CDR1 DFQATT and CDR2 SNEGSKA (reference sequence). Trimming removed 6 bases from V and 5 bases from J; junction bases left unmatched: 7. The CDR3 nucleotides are TGCAGTGCCCCGGGACAGGGGGCTTTTGAGACCCAGTACTTC. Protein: CSAPGQGAFETQYF.

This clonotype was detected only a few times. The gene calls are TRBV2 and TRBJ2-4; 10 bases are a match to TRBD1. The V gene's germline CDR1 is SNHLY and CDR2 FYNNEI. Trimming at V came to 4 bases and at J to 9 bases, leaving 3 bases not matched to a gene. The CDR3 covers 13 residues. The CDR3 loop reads CASSGDRGGIQYF. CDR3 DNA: TGTGCCAGCAGTGGGGACAGGGGTGGCATTCAGTACTTC.

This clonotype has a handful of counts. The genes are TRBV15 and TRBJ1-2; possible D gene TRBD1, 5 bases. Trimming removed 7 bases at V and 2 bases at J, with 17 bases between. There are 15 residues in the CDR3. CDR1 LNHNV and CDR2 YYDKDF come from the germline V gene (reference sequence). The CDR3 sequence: CATTLFGGENYGYTF. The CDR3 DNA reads TGTGCCACCACCCTTTTTGGGGGGGAGAACTATGGCTACACCTTC.

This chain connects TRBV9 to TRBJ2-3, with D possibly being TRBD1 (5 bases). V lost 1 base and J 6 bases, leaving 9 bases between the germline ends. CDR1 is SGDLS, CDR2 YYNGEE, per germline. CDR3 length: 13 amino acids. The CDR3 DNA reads TGTGCCAGCAGCGTACAGGGTATGGATACGCAGTATTTT. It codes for CASSVQGMDTQYF.